The 21 T cell receptor beta chains below come from one sample, sequenced in a study of cytomegalovirus exposure and HLA in healthy donors. Primers for the PCR totalled 60 Vbeta and 13 Jbeta. Data came from immunoSEQ multiplex PCR; TCRdb stores just in-frame clones and leaves some out. Of approximately 90,000 clones listed, 76% are singletons. Sample: PBMCs. The receptor source for this set is a male donor in good health and CMV-seronegative.

This clone was observed a single time. This chain uses TRBV14 with TRBJ1-3; 8 bases line up with TRBD1. V trimming: 2 bases; J trimming: 11 bases; junction bases outside the gene matches: 2. This CDR3 spans 12 amino acids. Germline CDR1 SGHDN, CDR2 FVKESK. CDR3 in amino acids: CASSQSQGAIYF. The CDR3 coding sequence is TGTGCCAGCAGCCAATCACAGGGGGCCATATATTTT.

V usage is TRBV7-7 and J usage is TRBJ2-5; 7 bases are a match to TRBD2. CDR3 length equals 17 residues. Germline V gene lookup returns CDR1 SSHAT and CDR2 FNYEAQ (reference sequence). The V segment lost 5 bases and the J segment 4 bases; nucleotides outside the gene matches: 16. In DNA form, the CDR3 reads TGTGCCAGCAGCGAAACCTGGGGGGGGACCCAAACAGAGACCCAGTACTTC. It yields the protein CASSETWGGTQTETQYF.

The chain employs TRBV5-1 and TRBJ2-3; D might be TRBD1 (7 bases). This CDR3 contains 16 residues. Germline V gene sequence: CDR1 SGHRS, CDR2 YFSETQ. V was pared by 4 bases and J by 4 bases, with 19 bases between. The CDR3 here is CASSGGGRGASDTQYF. CDR3 nucleotide sequence: TGCGCCAGCAGCGGTGGGGGCAGGGGGGCGTCAGATACGCAGTATTTT.

J is TRBJ2-7 and V is TRBV7-9; D is perhaps TRBD2 (5 bases). This CDR3 is built from 14 residues. CDR1 and CDR2 from the germline V gene are SEHNR and FQNEAQ (reference sequence). The V gene lost 3 bases and the J gene lost 7 bases, with 16 bases spanning the gap. Here the CDR3 DNA reads TGTGCCAGCAGCTTCACCGGGGTGGAGGAAGAGCAGTACTTC. Translated: CASSFTGVEEEQYF.

This chain links TRBV5-5 with TRBJ1-1; 7 positions match TRBD1. With 4 bases clipped from V and 5 bases from J, the junction kept 20 bases outside the gene matches. CDR1 SGHKS and CDR2 YYEKEE come from the germline V gene (reference sequence). CDR3 length: 18 residues. The CDR3 DNA sequence: TGTGCCAGCAGCCCCGTCCCCCGACAGGGAGCCCTGAGTACTGAAGCTTTCTTT. It specifies CASSPVPRQGALSTEAFF.

The chain employs TRBV28 and TRBJ2-1, with 10 bases identical to TRBD2. The trim removed 6 bases at V and 7 bases at J, leaving 6 bases unmatched. CDR1 and CDR2 (germline): MDHEN, SYDVKM. The CDR3 covers 14 residues. CDR3 sequence: CASRSASGSNEQFF. The CDR3 DNA reads as TGTGCCAGCAGGTCGGCTAGCGGGAGTAATGAGCAGTTCTTC.

The chain is built from TRBV6-1 and TRBJ2-1; tentative D call: TRBD2 (5 bases). CDR1 and CDR2 from the germline V gene are MNHNS and SASEGT. The CDR3 covers 16 residues. Trimming cost V 3 bases and J 0 bases, with 12 bases left between them. CDR3 in DNA: TGTGCCAGCAGTGATCTAGAGGCGGGCTCCTACAATGAGCAGTTCTTC. Translated: CASSDLEAGSYNEQFF.

This clone was recorded only once. The V gene is TRBV6-5, the J gene TRBJ1-2, with 9 nucleotides matching TRBD1. This CDR3 is 15 amino acids long. The V segment lost 2 bases and the J segment 2 bases; nucleotides outside the gene matches: 3. Germline CDR1 MNHEY, CDR2 SVGAGI. CDR3 DNA: TGTGCCAGCAGTTACGGGGACAGGGTCAACTATGGCTACACCTTC. Translation gives CASSYGDRVNYGYTF.

The chain couples TRBV5-1 to TRBJ2-7; D might be TRBD1 (5 bases). Trimming cost V 4 bases and J 5 bases, with 13 bases left between them. Germline V lookup: CDR1 SGHRS, CDR2 YFSETQ. The length of the CDR3 is 13 residues. CDR3 region: CASSPGKSDEQYF. The CDR3 DNA reads TGCGCCAGCAGCCCAGGGAAATCAGACGAGCAGTACTTC.

This sequence joins TRBV6-4 and TRBJ1-1; D is undetermined. CDR3 length equals 13 residues. V shed 2 bases and J shed 2 bases, with 6 bases lying between them. Germline loops: CDR1 MRHNA, CDR2 SNTAGT. As DNA, the CDR3 is TGTGCCAGCAGTGACCGCGCAAACACTGAAGCTTTCTTT. The encoded protein is CASSDRANTEAFF.

This sequence joins TRBV4-3 and TRBJ2-7, with 11 bases fitting TRBD2. CDR3 size: 19 residues. The germline gives CDR1 LGHNA, CDR2 YSLEER. V lost 1 base, J lost 4 bases, and 15 bases stayed unmatched. The CDR3 coding sequence is TGCGCCAGCAGCCAAGGTGTATATTCTAGCGGGGGGACCAGGTACGAGCAGTACTTC. Protein: CASSQGVYSSGGTRYEQYF.

A single count supports this clone. The genes are TRBV19 and TRBJ1-1; 8 nucleotides align to TRBD1. This CDR3 is built from 11 residues. In germline, CDR1 is LNHDA, CDR2 SQIVND (reference sequence). The V and J ends lost 7 bases and 8 bases, in that order; junction bases with no gene match: 3. The CDR3 nucleotides are TGTGCCAGTATCAGGGGGCGGGAAGCTTTCTTT. Amino acids: CASIRGREAFF.

The chain has TRBV5-1 and TRBJ2-7; a weak D match, TRBD2 (5 bases). The CDR3 consists of 15 residues. Trimming took 2 bases from V and 4 from J, leaving 16 bases between them. CDR1 is SGHRS, CDR2 YFSETQ, per germline. For the CDR3, the DNA is TGCGCCAGCAGCTTCCCAGCGGCTGGGAGATACGAGCAGTACTTC. Translated: CASSFPAAGRYEQYF.

The chain carries TRBV28 and TRBJ1-1; a possible D gene is TRBD1 (6 bases). CDR1 is MDHEN and CDR2 is SYDVKM in the germline V gene. Trimming took 7 bases from V and 0 from J, leaving 15 bases between them. There are 15 residues in the CDR3. This chain's CDR3 is CASTPGQIMNTEAFF. The CDR3 coding sequence is TGTGCCAGCACTCCTGGACAGATAATGAACACTGAAGCTTTCTTT.

The V call is TRBV28, the J call TRBJ1-2, with D hard to call. CDR1 MDHEN and CDR2 SYDVKM come from the germline V gene. V was clipped by 2 bases and J by 4 bases, with 14 bases between them. The CDR3 runs to 15 residues. The CDR3 reads CASSLDLGGSYGYTF. For the CDR3, the DNA is TGTGCCAGCAGTTTAGATCTGGGAGGCAGCTATGGCTACACCTTC.

The V call is TRBV7-2, the J call TRBJ1-1, with TRBD1 as a possible D gene (5 bases). This CDR3 spans 19 amino acids. V gave up 1 base and J gave up 1 base, with 22 bases separating them. The V gene's germline CDR1 is SGHTA and CDR2 FQGNSA. CDR3 residues: CASSLGIGLGRGANTEAFF. The CDR3 bases are TGTGCCAGCAGCTTAGGAATAGGGCTGGGGCGGGGTGCGAACACTGAAGCTTTCTTT.

This clone occurred a few times. The chain carries TRBV5-4 and TRBJ1-1; D might be TRBD1 (5 bases). Germline CDR1 reads SGHNT; CDR2 reads YYREEE (reference sequence). The ends were cut back, 3 bases at V and 7 bases at J, with 16 bases in the middle. The CDR3 consists of 14 residues. The DNA of the CDR3 is TGTGCCAGCAGCTCCTTTTTAGGAGGGGATGAAGCTTTCTTT. Translation: CASSSFLGGDEAFF.

The V and J genes are TRBV29-1 and TRBJ2-3, with D possibly being TRBD2 (6 bases). V was shortened by 0 bases and J by 5 bases, with 18 bases between the two germline ends. Germline lookup yields CDR1 SQVTM and CDR2 ANQGSEA. CDR3 length equals 16 residues. The CDR3 loop is CSVEDLGNGGRDTQYF. CDR3 DNA sequence: TGCAGCGTTGAAGATCTTGGGAACGGAGGGAGAGATACGCAGTATTTT.

This clone was observed a few times. This chain joins TRBV10-3 and TRBJ1-1; D not resolved. Trimming removed 0 bases at V and 3 bases at J, with 14 bases between. CDR1 and CDR2 (germline): ENHRY, SYGVKD. The CDR3 spans 16 residues. The CDR3 loop is CAISESRVNADTEAFF. The CDR3 nucleotides read TGTGCCATCAGTGAGTCGCGGGTCAACGCAGACACTGAAGCTTTCTTT.

The rearrangement links TRBV2 to TRBJ1-5; maybe TRBD1 (5 bases). V was trimmed by 0 bases and J by 6 bases, leaving 15 bases between them. The germline gives CDR1 SNHLY, CDR2 FYNNEI. This CDR3 has 16 amino acids. The CDR3 DNA reads TGTGCCAGCAGTGAAGCTCTCAGGGCGTTGGGTCAGCCCCAGCATTTT. It codes for CASSEALRALGQPQHF.

J is TRBJ1-2 and V is TRBV28; D is undetermined. This CDR3 is 12 amino acids long. Germline V gene data show CDR1 as MDHEN and CDR2 as SYDVKM. Trimming cost V 6 bases and J 0 bases, with 5 bases left between them. The CDR3 spells CASRIANYGYTF. CDR3 sequence (DNA): TGTGCCAGCAGGATAGCTAACTATGGCTACACCTTC.